This T cell receptor (beta chain) was found in a study of cytomegalovirus exposure and HLA in healthy donors. Primers: 60 Vbeta forward and 13 Jbeta reverse. Libraries were prepared by immunoSEQ multiplex PCR; TCRdb keeps only in-frame clonotypes and omits some of them. The sample holds approximately 170,000 clones, around 78% seen once. This clone was seen once. Its matching antigen is unknown. Among the donors, all were healthy bone marrow donors. Trimming pared 2 bases from V and 1 base from J, leaving 12 bases between. Germline CDR1 SGHNT, CDR2 YYREEE (reference sequence). This CDR3 region has 15 residues. Findings and limits, study-wide: The authors confirmed in vitro that three CMV-associated chains were specific for CMV antigens. Researchers reported in a later analysis that common viral pathogens appeared linked to several top clusters.

This chain connects TRBV5-4 to TRBJ1-1, with D perhaps TRBD1 (5 bases). Sequenced material: PBMCs. The TCR comes from a woman in her forties in good health and CMV-seropositive. CDR3 protein: CASSFPWGGNTEAFF. Written as DNA, the CDR3 is TGTGCCAGCAGCTTCCCCTGGGGGGGGAACACTGAAGCTTTCTTT.